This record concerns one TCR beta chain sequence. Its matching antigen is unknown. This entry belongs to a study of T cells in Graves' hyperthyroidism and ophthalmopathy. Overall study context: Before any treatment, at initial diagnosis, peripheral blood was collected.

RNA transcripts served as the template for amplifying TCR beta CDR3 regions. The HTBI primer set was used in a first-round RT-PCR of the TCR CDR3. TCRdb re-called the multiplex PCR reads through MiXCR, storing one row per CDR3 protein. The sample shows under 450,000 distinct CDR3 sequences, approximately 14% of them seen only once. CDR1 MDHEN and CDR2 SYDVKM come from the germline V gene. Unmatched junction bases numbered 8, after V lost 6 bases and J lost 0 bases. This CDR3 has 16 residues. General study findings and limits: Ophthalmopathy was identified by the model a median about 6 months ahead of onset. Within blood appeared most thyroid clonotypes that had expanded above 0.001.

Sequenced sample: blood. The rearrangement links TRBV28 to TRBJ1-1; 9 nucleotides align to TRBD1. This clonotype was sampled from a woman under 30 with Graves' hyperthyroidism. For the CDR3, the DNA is TGTGCCAGCAGCCTTACCGGGACAGGGTTGAACACTGAAGCTTTCTTT. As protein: CASSLTGTGLNTEAFF.